This is a list of T cell receptor beta chains from one sample in a study of blood T cells in healthy people across ages. TCRdb recomputed calls from the 5' RACE reads with MiXCR, one row per CDR3 protein. Here the sample spans 720,000 or so distinct CDR3 sequences, about 43% being singletons. The sequenced sample consisted of blood. These receptors came from a man older than 75 in good health. CDR3s include the opening cysteine and the closing phenylalanine or tryptophan. Where a row states a size, it is once, few, many or the class of an expanded clone; other rows omit it.

V: TRBV4-1
size: NA
J: TRBJ1-4
CDR3: CASSQDWGGVANEKLFF

V: TRBV6-5
size: NA
J: TRBJ2-5
CDR3: CASRGGKIPGETQYF

V: TRBV7-7
size: NA
J: TRBJ2-5
CDR3: CASSPTGSETQYF

V: TRBV4-3
size: NA
J: TRBJ2-3
CDR3: CASSRSGRGIDTQYF

V: TRBV30
size: NA
J: TRBJ2-5
CDR3: CAWSEGMETQYF

V: TRBV4-2
size: few
J: TRBJ2-3
CDR3: CASSQDPGTSTDTQYF

V: TRBV6-2/TRBV6-3
size: NA
J: TRBJ1-5
CDR3: CASNPTGRSNQPQHF

V: TRBV28
size: NA
J: TRBJ2-7
CDR3: CASSCIPPCAGGINNEQYF

V: TRBV7-9
size: NA
J: TRBJ2-3
CDR3: CASSLPAGRAEDTQYF

V: TRBV6-1
size: NA
J: TRBJ1-2
CDR3: CASSEGQGANYGYTF

V: TRBV29-1
size: many
J: TRBJ2-7
CDR3: CSVRTGAREQYF

V: TRBV20-1
size: NA
J: NA
CDR3: CSAGIRDYGSEQYF

V: TRBV24-1
size: NA
J: TRBJ2-7
CDR3: CATSDVVAGVNEQYF

V: TRBV5-1
size: NA
J: TRBJ1-4
CDR3: CASSLERGDEKLFF

V: TRBV29-1
size: few
J: TRBJ1-1
CDR3: CSARGEGLRGTEAFF

V: TRBV7-2
size: few
J: TRBJ2-5
CDR3: CASSPAGYLETQYF

V: TRBV30
size: NA
J: TRBJ1-5
CDR3: CAWTNGTALNQPQHF

V: TRBV6-1
size: few
J: TRBJ2-5
CDR3: CASSEVRSYQETQYF

V: TRBV20-1
size: NA
J: TRBJ2-1
CDR3: CSARDSTRGSGNEQFF

V: TRBV6-1
size: NA
J: NA
CDR3: CATRGLGETQYF

V: TRBV20-1
size: NA
J: TRBJ2-5
CDR3: CSARELGTGETQYF

V: TRBV29-1
size: NA
J: TRBJ2-3
CDR3: CSVESGFADKQYF

V: TRBV20-1
size: few
J: TRBJ2-5
CDR3: CSAAVGGETQYF

V: TRBV6-2/TRBV6-3
size: NA
J: TRBJ2-3
CDR3: CASSFLGLTSDTQYF

V: TRBV27
size: NA
J: TRBJ2-5
CDR3: CASSPNSLTGRETQYF

V: TRBV7-2
size: many
J: TRBJ2-1
CDR3: CASSLGARGPEQFF

V: TRBV7-3
size: NA
J: TRBJ2-7
CDR3: CASSLSGETYEQYF

V: TRBV27
size: few
J: TRBJ1-5
CDR3: CASSRSQAGSYNQPQHF

V: TRBV6-2/TRBV6-3
size: NA
J: TRBJ2-3
CDR3: CASSWTSSTDTQYF

V: TRBV11-2
size: NA
J: TRBJ2-1
CDR3: CASSLEDFRTSLFF

V: TRBV5-1
size: once
J: NA
CDR3: CASSLDHARGYEQYF

V: TRBV6-2/TRBV6-3
size: NA
J: TRBJ2-7
CDR3: CASSPAGTISYEQYF

V: TRBV20-1
size: NA
J: TRBJ2-3
CDR3: CSATRKSGGGDTQYF

V: TRBV6-2/TRBV6-3
size: NA
J: TRBJ2-2
CDR3: CASSYHAANTGELFF

V: TRBV6-5
size: NA
J: TRBJ2-1
CDR3: CASSLGTPAYNEQFF

V: TRBV6-2/TRBV6-3
size: few
J: TRBJ2-7
CDR3: CASSHGPLSAYEQYF

V: TRBV6-5
size: few
J: TRBJ2-3
CDR3: CASSPRSRTDTQYF

V: TRBV13
size: NA
J: TRBJ2-2
CDR3: CASTETGMKAGELFF

V: TRBV7-2
size: few
J: TRBJ2-1
CDR3: CASSLARTSLTGQFF

V: TRBV7-2
size: many
J: TRBJ2-1
CDR3: CASSLGVGAFSNEQFF